The clone carrying this T cell receptor (beta chain) occurred many times. Its target is not known. The study amplified TCR beta CDR3 regions using RNA transcripts. HTBI-primed first-round RT-PCR preceded second-round multiplex PCR. TCRdb ran MiXCR on the multiplex PCR reads and lists one entry per CDR3 protein. The data hold almost 750,000 distinct CDR3 sequences, with around 40% observed a single time. This entry is derived from a study of Graves' ophthalmopathy and Graves' hyperthyroidism. Findings and limits, study-wide: In separating ophthalmopathy from stable hyperthyroidism, a 13-signature model achieved less than 90% sensitivity and 65% to 84% specificity.

The CDR3 loop spans 15 amino acids. Germline trimming cut 6 bases from V and 6 bases from J; bases unmatched to any gene: 9. The germline V gene has CDR1 LNHNV and CDR2 YYDKDF (reference sequence). V usage is TRBV15 and J usage is TRBJ1-1, with 11 bases identical to TRBD1. Sequencing was performed on peripheral blood. This TCR was sampled from an adult man with Graves' ophthalmopathy. The CDR3 loop reads CATRRDRGTVAEAFF. The CDR3 region has the DNA TGTGCCACCAGAAGGGACAGGGGGACGGTCGCTGAAGCTTTCTTT.